The 27 T cell receptor beta chains presented below share a single source sample, sequenced in a study of response to subunit inactivated influenza vaccine. TCRdb reprocessed the RT-PCR reads via MiXCR and lists one record per CDR3 protein. The table lists more than 600,000 distinct CDR3 sequences, about 18% of them singletons. The material was PBMCs from blood, obtained approximately 5 days after vaccination. The receptor source for this set is a man aged 45-65 years who received an inactivated influenza vaccine.

The chain joins TRBV2 to TRBJ2-1; a weak D match, TRBD1 (6 bases). CDR3 length: 15 amino acids. Trimming took off 3 bases at V and 9 bases at J, with 18 bases between the two ends. CDR1 is SNHLY, CDR2 FYNNEI, per germline. The DNA of the CDR3 is TGTGCCAGCAGTGAGACCTTAGGGGGATTCGTTGAGCAGTTCTTC. This sequence encodes CASSETLGGFVEQFF.

This clonotype was detected only a few times. The chain is built from TRBV6-2 or TRBV6-3 and TRBJ1-2; D is perhaps TRBD1 (5 bases). Per the germline V gene, CDR1 is MNHEY and CDR2 is SVGEGT. Between the trimmed V and J ends, which lost 0 bases and 5 bases, there was a span of 13 bases. The CDR3 runs to 15 residues. CDR3 in amino acids: CASSYSPGQGYGYTF. The CDR3 coding sequence is TGTGCCAGCAGTTACTCACCCGGTCAGGGTTATGGCTACACCTTC.

J is TRBJ2-1 and V is TRBV6-6; D unresolved. This CDR3 is 13 amino acids long. The V gene's germline CDR1 is MNHNY and CDR2 SVGAGI (reference sequence). Deletions cut 0 bases from V and 7 bases from J, with 7 bases between. The CDR3 DNA follows: TGTGCCAGCAGTTACTCGTCTTCGAATGAGCAGTTCTTC. It is translated as CASSYSSSNEQFF.

J is TRBJ2-7 and V is TRBV4-3, with D perhaps TRBD2 (5 bases). This CDR3 comprises 14 residues. V lost 0 bases, J lost 2 bases, and 8 bases lay in between. Germline values: CDR1 LGHNA, CDR2 YSLEER. CDR3 in amino acids: CASSQDPLAYEQYF. DNA of the CDR3: TGCGCCAGCAGCCAAGATCCACTAGCCTACGAGCAGTACTTC.

The sample holds a few counts of this clonotype. This chain links TRBV7-8 with TRBJ1-4; 7 bases align to TRBD1. Germline V gene sequence: CDR1 SGHVS, CDR2 FQNEAQ. With V trimmed by 1 base and J by 11 bases, 4 bases remained unmatched. This CDR3 has 13 amino acids. The CDR3 region is CASSLGPGQKLFF. DNA of the CDR3: TGTGCCAGCAGCTTAGGACCGGGACAGAAACTGTTTTTT.

The chain carries TRBV6-1 and TRBJ2-1; a possible D gene is TRBD1 (5 bases). The germline V and J ends were trimmed by 4 bases and 10 bases, with 5 bases remaining between them. The CDR3 loop spans 10 amino acids. Germline CDR1 is MNHNS and CDR2 is SASEGT. The CDR3 spells CASSAGEQFF. The DNA for the CDR3 is TGTGCCAGCAGTGCAGGGGAGCAGTTCTTC.

The V and J genes are TRBV11-2 and TRBJ2-7, with D tentatively TRBD2 (6 bases). Germline values: CDR1 SGHAT, CDR2 FQNNGV. Trimming cost V 2 bases and J 2 bases, with 10 bases left between them. The CDR3 totals 14 residues. The CDR3 nucleotides are TGTGCCAGCAGCTTACGGGGGATAGCCTACGAGCAGTACTTC. This codes for CASSLRGIAYEQYF.

With respect to this clonotype: A much larger clone is a single base away; this may be a read error. The chain employs TRBV20-1 and TRBJ2-4; D unresolved. V was trimmed by 5 bases and J by 2 bases, leaving 13 bases between them. The CDR3 sequence is 14 residues long. CDR1 and CDR2 from the germline V gene are DFQATT and SNEGSKA (reference sequence). In DNA form, the CDR3 reads TGCAGTGCTTCCACCTGGGTATCCAAAAACATTCAGTACTTC. This codes for CSASTWVSKNIQYF.

The V and J genes are TRBV11-2 and TRBJ2-1; possibly TRBD1 or TRBD2 for D (5 bases each). Trimming pared 1 base from V and 7 bases from J, leaving 14 bases between. The CDR3 has 15 amino acids. Germline assignment: CDR1 SGHAT and CDR2 FQNNGV. This chain's CDR3 is CASSLGGSGRNEQFF. DNA for the CDR3: TGTGCCAGCAGCTTAGGAGGGTCGGGGCGGAATGAGCAGTTCTTC.

Ten or more counts support this clonotype. The chain has TRBV4-3 and TRBJ2-5; D might be TRBD1 (7 bases). Trimming shortened V by 0 bases and J by 5 bases, and 16 bases separated the two germline ends. The length of the CDR3 is 16 residues. The germline CDR1 and CDR2 sequences are LGHNA and YSLEER. CDR3 in DNA: TGCGCCAGCAGCCAAGACGGGACTGACAGGGCGGAGACCCAGTACTTC. Translating it yields CASSQDGTDRAETQYF.

The J gene is TRBJ2-3, the V gene TRBV21-1; TRBD2 reflects the table's D call only, with no check against the DNA. TRBV21-1 is tagged as a pseudogene. The CDR3 runs 16 residues. The DNA for the CDR3 is TGTGCCAGCAGCAAAAAGCGGGGGGAAAACACAGATACGCAGTATTTT. It specifies CASSKKRGENTDTQYF.

This chain links TRBV2 with TRBJ2-7; 9 bases agree with TRBD1. J was trimmed by 6 bases and V by 6 bases; bases with no gene match: 6. The CDR3 loop spans 13 amino acids. From germline, CDR1 is SNHLY and CDR2 FYNNEI. The CDR3 bases are TGTGCCAGCAGCGACAGGGGGTACGCCGAGCAGTACTTC. Translating gives CASSDRGYAEQYF.

This clonotype was detected only a few times. The chain joins TRBV24-1 to TRBJ2-3; a weak D match, TRBD1 (5 bases). Trimming pared 4 bases from V and 6 bases from J, leaving 22 bases between. CDR1 is KGHDR, CDR2 SFDVKD, per germline. The CDR3 length is 17 residues. CDR3 in DNA: TGTGCCACCAGTGAGGGGCCGGGCTTATTCAACCAGGATACGCAGTATTTT. Translating it yields CATSEGPGLFNQDTQYF.

As regards this clonotype: This could be a read error, since a much larger clone is one nucleotide away. V and J are TRBV29-1 and TRBJ1-2; D is unclear. The CDR3 extends over 11 amino acids. Germline V lookup: CDR1 SQVTM, CDR2 ANQGSEA. Trimming took 4 bases from V and 4 from J, leaving 7 bases between them. CDR3 sequence (DNA): TGCAGCGTTGGGGCAGCCTATGGCTACACCTTC. Translating gives CSVGAAYGYTF.

The gene calls are TRBV5-1 and TRBJ2-3, with D tentatively TRBD2 (6 bases). Germline loops: CDR1 SGHRS, CDR2 YFSETQ. The CDR3 runs to 15 residues. V lost 3 bases to trimming and J lost 0 bases, with 11 bases between them. The CDR3 nucleotides read TGCGCCAGCAGCTCCTGGGGGGATAGCACAGATACGCAGTATTTT. It encodes CASSSWGDSTDTQYF.

This chain's CDR3 is CASSEGSGRAYEQYF. Written as DNA, the CDR3 is TGTGCCAGCAGTGAAGGGAGCGGGAGAGCCTACGAGCAGTACTTC. This sequence joins TRBV2 and TRBJ2-7; 8 bases fit TRBD2. This CDR3 spans 15 amino acids. Germline V gene lookup returns CDR1 SNHLY and CDR2 FYNNEI. V gave up 1 base and J gave up 2 bases; unmatched junction bases: 4.

The chain carries TRBV6-1 and TRBJ2-1, with D hard to call. The CDR3 runs 17 residues. The germline gives CDR1 MNHNS, CDR2 SASEGT. With 0 bases removed from V and 0 bases from J, the gap between germline ends came to 12 bases. The chain's CDR3 is CASSEAIPVSSYNEQFF. CDR3 DNA sequence: TGTGCCAGCAGTGAAGCGATTCCCGTAAGCTCCTACAATGAGCAGTTCTTC.

This chain uses TRBV5-6 with TRBJ1-1; no firm D call. In germline, CDR1 is SGHDT, CDR2 YYEEEE. The length of the CDR3 is 13 residues. V lost 3 bases and J 7 bases, leaving 13 bases between the germline ends. As DNA, the CDR3 is TGTGCCAGCAGCTGGCGGGGTCTTGATGAAGCTTTCTTT. This encodes CASSWRGLDEAFF.

The chain joins TRBV12-3 or TRBV12-4 to TRBJ1-5, with D possibly matching TRBD1 (5 bases). Trimming pared 2 bases from V and 4 bases from J, leaving 9 bases between. CDR3 length: 14 amino acids. CDR3 loop: CASSLSGKNQPQHF. CDR3 in DNA: TGTGCCAGCAGTTTATCAGGGAAAAATCAGCCCCAGCATTTT.

V is TRBV4-2 and J is TRBJ2-7, with 10 bases aligning to TRBD2. Germline-derived CDR1 and CDR2 are LGHNA and YNFKEQ. V shed 0 bases, J shed 4 bases, and the junction held 6 bases outside the gene matches. The CDR3 is made up of 16 amino acids. This CDR3 is CASSQDRTSGAYEQYF. The CDR3 DNA is TGTGCCAGCAGCCAAGATAGGACTAGCGGAGCTTACGAGCAGTACTTC.

The chain carries TRBV20-1 and TRBJ2-7, with 9 positions matching TRBD1. Germline assignment: CDR1 DFQATT and CDR2 SNEGSKA (reference sequence). The J segment lost 2 bases and the V segment lost 1 base, leaving 15 bases of the junction unmatched. This CDR3 spans 18 amino acids. The CDR3 loop is CSARGVGTGPLITYEQYF. Written as DNA, the CDR3 is TGCAGTGCTAGAGGGGTGGGGACAGGGCCCTTAATCACCTACGAGCAGTACTTC.

The chain links TRBV6-2 or TRBV6-3 to TRBJ2-6; 8 nucleotides align to TRBD2. Germline lookup yields CDR1 MNHEY and CDR2 SVGEGT. This CDR3 is 19 amino acids long. After removal of 5 bases from V and 1 base from J, the junction contained 13 bases not matched to a gene. The CDR3 bases are TGTGCCAGCAGTACCCTGTTTGAGCGGGAGACGTCTGGGGCCAACGTCCTGACTTTC. The encoded protein is CASSTLFERETSGANVLTF.

CDR3 DNA sequence: TGTGCCAGCAGTGAGCGCGTTCGTGAGCAGTTCTTC. Its translation: CASSERVREQFF. J is TRBJ2-1 and V is TRBV6-1; D is undetermined. Germline V lookup: CDR1 MNHNS, CDR2 SASEGT. The CDR3 sequence is 12 residues long. The V end was cut by 3 bases, the J end by 9 bases, with 9 bases between.

In this sample, this clonotype turned up once. This is likely a read error, given that the CDR3 carries no conserved phenylalanine or tryptophan at its end. The chain employs TRBV7-6 and TRBJ2-5, with D tentatively TRBD2 (5 bases). The CDR3 is made up of 13 amino acids. In germline, CDR1 is SGHVS, CDR2 FNYEAQ. Trimming took 5 bases from V and 4 from J, leaving 11 bases between them. The DNA of the CDR3 is TGTGCCAGCAGCCCACTAGTAGTAGAGACCCAGTACTCC. Translated: CASSPLVVETQYS.

The chain uses TRBV12-3 or TRBV12-4 and TRBJ1-5, with D unclear. V was pared by 3 bases and J by 6 bases, with 9 bases between. CDR3 length: 13 amino acids. Here the CDR3 reads CASSFGVGQPQHF. The CDR3 DNA reads TGTGCCAGCAGTTTCGGGGTCGGTCAGCCCCAGCATTTT.

The J gene is TRBJ2-6, the V gene TRBV5-1; 7 nucleotides match TRBD2. The CDR3 runs 16 residues. Germline CDR1 SGHRS, CDR2 YFSETQ. The J segment lost 1 base and the V segment lost 4 bases, leaving 5 bases of the junction unmatched. CDR3 protein: CASSIPGGSGANVLTF. CDR3 in DNA: TGCGCCAGCAGCATCCCCGGGGGGTCTGGGGCCAACGTCCTGACTTTC.

This clonotype was detected ten times or more. The gene calls are TRBV5-1 and TRBJ2-1, with TRBD2 matching over 16 bases. The CDR3 runs 16 residues. The V segment lost 3 bases and the J segment 15 bases; nucleotides outside the gene matches: 12. Germline V gene lookup returns CDR1 SGHRS and CDR2 YFSETQ. The CDR3 nucleotides read TGCGCCAGCAGCTCGGGACTAGCGGGAGGGCCTGAAGGTTCGTTCTTC. Protein product: CASSSGLAGGPEGSFF.